Presented here are 31 T cell receptor beta chains from one specimen sequenced in a study of OX40 agonist ivuxolimab in advanced cancers. The data were produced by immunoSEQ multiplex PCR, yet TCRdb's version contains in-frame clones alone and is incomplete. The sample contains 50,000 to 65,000 clones, about nine tenths of which appear only once. Sequences were derived from CD4+ or CD8+ T cells sorted from blood, sampled in a trial of the OX40 agonist ivuxolimab. The receptors here all came from an adult with an advanced solid tumor such as melanoma, head and neck, liver or kidney cancer.

This clone was counted a few times. V usage is TRBV4-2 and J usage is TRBJ2-3; tentative D call: TRBD1 (5 bases). Germline lookup yields CDR1 LGHNA and CDR2 YNFKEQ. The V end lost 0 bases, the J end lost 4 bases, and 11 bases lay between the germline ends. The CDR3 is 15 residues long. The CDR3 here is CASSQDFGAPDTQYF. DNA for the CDR3: TGTGCCAGCAGCCAAGATTTTGGGGCCCCAGATACGCAGTATTTT.

This clone appeared once. The chain employs TRBV7-9 and TRBJ2-5, with TRBD2 matching 12 bases. CDR1 and CDR2 (germline): SEHNR, FQNEAQ (reference sequence). The V gene end was trimmed by 5 bases and the J gene end by 7 bases; junction bases not matched to a gene: 8. CDR3 length equals 15 residues. CDR3 loop: CASSDTSGRTVTQYF. The DNA for the CDR3 is TGTGCCAGCAGCGATACTAGCGGGAGGACTGTGACCCAGTACTTC.

V and J are TRBV5-6 and TRBJ2-3; D not certain. From germline, CDR1 is SGHDT and CDR2 YYEEEE. Trimming cost V 1 base and J 0 bases, with 3 bases left between them. This CDR3 region has 13 residues. CDR3 in amino acids: CASSLSSTDTQYF. The DNA for the CDR3 is TGTGCCAGCAGCTTGTCTAGCACAGATACGCAGTATTTT. Combining the CDR3 with reference TRBV5-6 and TRBJ2-3 gives the whole variable domain DAGVTQSPTHLIKTRGQQVTLRCSPKSGHDTVSWYQQALGQGPQFIFQYYEEEERQRGNFPDRFSGHQFPNYSSELNVNALLLGDSALYLCASSLSSTDTQYFGPGTRLTVL.

The J gene is TRBJ2-7, the V gene TRBV4-1; D possibly matches TRBD1 or TRBD2 (5 bases each). The V gene lost 3 bases and the J gene lost 7 bases, with 19 bases spanning the gap. The CDR3 has 15 amino acids. Germline-derived CDR1 and CDR2 are MGHRA and YSYEKL. CDR3 protein: CASSQGTSEAGEQYF. Here the CDR3 DNA reads TGCGCCAGCAGCCAGGGGACGAGCGAGGCTGGGGAGCAGTACTTC.

The gene calls are TRBV6-6 and TRBJ2-2; TRBD2 might be the D (5 bases). Germline loops: CDR1 MNHNY, CDR2 SVGAGI (reference sequence). The CDR3 consists of 13 residues. The V end lost 3 bases, the J end lost 5 bases, and 7 bases lay between the germline ends. The CDR3 bases are TGTGCCAGCAGTTATTCGGGGACCGGGGAGCTGTTTTTT. Amino acid sequence: CASSYSGTGELFF.

This chain links TRBV28 with TRBJ2-5; the D gene is possibly TRBD2 (6 bases). The CDR3 runs 14 residues. Germline V gene data show CDR1 as MDHEN and CDR2 as SYDVKM. The V end was cut by 0 bases, the J end by 4 bases, with 9 bases between. In nucleotides, the CDR3 is TGTGCCAGCAGTTTATGGCGGGGAGGAGAGACCCAGTACTTC. Translated, it gives CASSLWRGGETQYF.

This sequence joins TRBV13 and TRBJ2-3; D is uncertain. This CDR3 contains 14 residues. Trimming took off 5 bases at V and 6 bases at J, with 15 bases between the two ends. Per the germline V gene, CDR1 is PRHDT and CDR2 is FYEKMQ (reference sequence). CDR3 sequence reads: CASSPWRSRDTQYF. CDR3 nucleotide sequence: TGTGCCAGCAGCCCTTGGCGCTCGCGGGATACGCAGTATTTT. Full variable domain (rest looked up from reference TRBV13 and TRBJ2-3): AAGVIQSPRHLIKEKRETATLKCYPIPRHDTVYWYQQGPGQDPQFLISFYEKMQSDKGSIPDRFSAQQFSDYHSELNMSSLELGDSALYFCASSPWRSRDTQYFGPGTRLTVL.

The J gene is TRBJ2-3, the V gene TRBV10-2; D possibly matches TRBD1 or TRBD2 (5 bases each). The CDR3 length is 15 residues. The germline gives CDR1 WSHSY, CDR2 SAAADI. The germline V and J ends were trimmed by 2 bases and 0 bases, with 9 bases remaining between them. The CDR3 DNA reads as TGCGCCAGCAGTGAGAGAGGGGTCAGCACAGATACGCAGTATTTT. Translated, it gives CASSERGVSTDTQYF.

This sequence joins TRBV27 and TRBJ2-3, with 9 bases fitting TRBD1. The germline gives CDR1 MNHEY, CDR2 SMNVEV (reference sequence). V dropped 2 bases and J dropped 0; count of bases not matched to a gene: 6. The CDR3 covers 17 residues. The CDR3 loop reads CASSLPRDRVSTDTQYF. CDR3 bases: TGTGCCAGCAGTTTACCCCGGGACAGGGTGAGCACAGATACGCAGTATTTT.

V gene TRBV2 combines with J gene TRBJ2-1; D gene ambiguous. The germline V and J ends were trimmed by 2 bases and 9 bases, with 11 bases remaining between them. Per germline, CDR1 SNHLY and CDR2 FYNNEI. The CDR3 covers 13 residues. The CDR3, as DNA: TGTGCCAGCAGTGAAAGGGTCGCCTCTGAGCAGTTCTTC. Amino acid sequence: CASSERVASEQFF.

The chain links TRBV11-2 to TRBJ1-4, with 10 bases matching TRBD1. CDR1 and CDR2 (germline): SGHAT, FQNNGV. Germline trimming cut 3 bases from V and 5 bases from J; bases unmatched to any gene: 9. The CDR3 runs 17 residues. CDR3 sequence: CASSFPGQGFENEKLFF. The DNA of the CDR3 is TGTGCCAGCAGCTTCCCGGGACAGGGGTTTGAGAATGAAAAACTGTTTTTT.

This sequence joins TRBV7-3 and TRBJ2-1; D is possibly TRBD2 (6 bases). The CDR3 runs 14 residues. Trimming took off 5 bases at V and 9 bases at J, with 17 bases between the two ends. Germline loops: CDR1 SGHTA, CDR2 FQGTGA. CDR3 residues: CASSPQAGSIEQFF. DNA of the CDR3: TGTGCCAGCAGCCCCCAGGCGGGAAGTATTGAGCAGTTCTTC.

This chain links TRBV27 with TRBJ2-1; D uncertain. V lost 1 base and J lost 3, with 4 bases in between. Germline V gene sequence: CDR1 MNHEY, CDR2 SMNVEV (reference sequence). This CDR3 is built from 13 residues. The CDR3 DNA reads as TGTGCCAGCAGTTTATACGGCTACAATGAGCAGTTCTTC. Translating gives CASSLYGYNEQFF.

This chain connects TRBV9 to TRBJ2-5; TRBD2 agrees at 9 bases. Germline loops: CDR1 SGDLS, CDR2 YYNGEE. CDR3 length: 15 amino acids. V gave up 6 bases and J gave up 5 bases; unmatched junction bases: 11. CDR3 in DNA: TGTGCCAGCACCGCGGGGGGGGATGCGGTTGAGACCCAGTACTTC. Protein product: CASTAGGDAVETQYF.

The chain combines TRBV2 with TRBJ2-7, with D possibly being TRBD1 (5 bases). The germline V and J ends were trimmed by 1 base and 3 bases, with 10 bases remaining between them. The CDR3 runs to 14 residues. Germline V lookup: CDR1 SNHLY, CDR2 FYNNEI. DNA for the CDR3: TGTGCCAGCAGTGAAGGGGCAGGGCTCTACGAGCAGTACTTC. Its protein product is CASSEGAGLYEQYF.

CDR3 nucleotide sequence: TGTGCCAGCAGCTCCCTCTGGTCCTACGAGCAGTACTTC. Translating it yields CASSSLWSYEQYF. V usage is TRBV7-8 and J usage is TRBJ2-5, with no clear D. The end of the DNA fits TRBJ2-7 better, so the J call may be wrong. Germline V CDR1 and CDR2: SGHVS, FQNEAQ. This CDR3 contains 13 residues.

V usage is TRBV5-1 and J usage is TRBJ2-5, with 7 positions matching TRBD1. V was pared by 4 bases and J by 5 bases, with 8 bases of the junction left unmatched. CDR1 and CDR2 (germline): SGHRS, YFSETQ. This CDR3 contains 14 residues. CDR3 in amino acids: CASSTGDIGETQYF. DNA for the CDR3: TGCGCCAGCAGCACAGGGGACATCGGTGAGACCCAGTACTTC.

Comment on this clone: At one end the junction does not follow the germline gene, possibly because of a read error. The gene calls are TRBV7-7 and TRBJ2-5; 8 bases map to TRBD1. The germline V gene has CDR1 SSHAT and CDR2 FNYEAQ (reference sequence). The length of the CDR3 is 15 residues. The CDR3 loop reads CASSSGTGFQETQYF. Here the CDR3 DNA reads TGTGCTAGCAGCTCCGGGACAGGATTCCAAGAGACCCAGTACTTC.

This sequence joins TRBV11-3 and TRBJ2-4; D is perhaps TRBD2 (6 bases). The germline V and J ends were trimmed by 2 bases and 1 base, with 12 bases remaining between them. CDR1 and CDR2 (germline): SGHNT, YENEEA. This CDR3 is built from 16 residues. CDR3 sequence (DNA): TGTGCCAGCAGCTTACCTGGGAGCGGGGCCAAAAACATTCAGTACTTC. It yields the protein CASSLPGSGAKNIQYF.

The chain uses TRBV10-3 and TRBJ2-2; perhaps D is TRBD1 or TRBD2 (5 bases each). This CDR3 region has 14 residues. The V gene's germline CDR1 is ENHRY and CDR2 SYGVKD. With 8 bases removed from V and 7 bases from J, the gap between germline ends came to 17 bases. CDR3 sequence (DNA): TGTGCCATCCCGGGACCCCTAAGGGGCGGGGAGCTGTTTTTT. Protein product: CAIPGPLRGGELFF.

The rearrangement uses TRBV28 and TRBJ1-1; TRBD1 is a possible D gene (5 bases). The V end was cut by 3 bases, the J end by 8 bases, with 13 bases between. There are 13 residues in the CDR3. Germline CDR1 and CDR2: MDHEN and SYDVKM. CDR3 in DNA: TGTGCCAGCAGTTTTGGGGCAATTAGGGAAGCTTTCTTT. As protein: CASSFGAIREAFF. The full variable domain, its missing parts supplied by reference TRBV28 and TRBJ1-1, is DVKVTQSSRYLVKRTGEKVFLECVQDMDHENMFWYRQDPGLGLRLIYFSYDVKMKEKGDIPEGYSVSREKKERFSLILESASTNQTSMYLCASSFGAIREAFFGQGTRLTVV.

This clone showed up just once. The J gene is TRBJ2-5, the V gene TRBV29-1; D gene unclear. V was clipped by 3 bases and J by 5 bases, with 13 bases between them. From germline, CDR1 is SQVTM and CDR2 ANQGSEA. The CDR3 runs 13 residues. This chain's CDR3 is CSVDEVGGETQYF. CDR3 DNA sequence: TGCAGCGTTGATGAGGTTGGTGGGGAGACCCAGTACTTC.

This clone turned up a few times. The chain combines TRBV7-9 with TRBJ2-7; no clear D gene. CDR3 size: 11 residues. V was trimmed by 4 bases and J by 7 bases, leaving 8 bases between them. Per germline, CDR1 SEHNR and CDR2 FQNEAQ (reference sequence). Here the CDR3 DNA reads TGTGCCAGCAGCTCGGACCCTGAGCAGTACTTC. Protein product: CASSSDPEQYF. The variable domain in full, with the rest retrieved from reference TRBV7-9 and TRBJ2-7, is DTGVSQNPRHKITKRGQNVTFRCDPISEHNRLYWYRQTLGQGPEFLTYFQNEAQLEKSRLLSDRFSAERPKGSFSTLEIQRTEQGDSAMYLCASSSDPEQYFGPGTRLTVT.

The J gene is TRBJ1-1, the V gene TRBV4-1; no clear D gene. There are 15 residues in the CDR3. The germline V and J ends were trimmed by 7 bases and 2 bases, with 17 bases remaining between them. Germline V gene sequence: CDR1 MGHRA, CDR2 YSYEKL. The chain's CDR3 is CASTPGKNSNTEAFF. In DNA form, the CDR3 reads TGCGCCAGCACCCCAGGAAAGAACTCTAACACTGAAGCTTTCTTT.

The CDR3 spells CAITALGLAADTQYF. The DNA of the CDR3 is TGTGCCATCACAGCTTTAGGACTAGCGGCAGATACGCAGTATTTT. The chain carries TRBV7-9 and TRBJ2-3; 10 bases map to TRBD2. CDR3 size: 15 residues. From germline, CDR1 is SEHNR and CDR2 FQNEAQ (reference sequence). The V and J ends lost 10 bases and 4 bases, in that order; junction bases with no gene match: 11.

The chain couples TRBV28 to TRBJ2-1; D uncertain. V lost 5 bases and J lost 8, with 19 bases in between. CDR1 MDHEN and CDR2 SYDVKM come from the germline V gene. The CDR3 contains 15 residues. CDR3 bases: TGTGCCAGCAGTCCGGGTCCTAACCTTGGGGATGAGCAGTTCTTC. Residues: CASSPGPNLGDEQFF.

This chain joins TRBV5-1 and TRBJ2-7, with 7 bases aligning to TRBD2. There are 15 residues in the CDR3. Trimming at V came to 0 bases and at J to 1 base, leaving 4 bases not matched to a gene. Germline CDR1 reads SGHRS; CDR2 reads YFSETQ. DNA of the CDR3: TGCGCCAGCAGCTTGGAACGCGGGGGTTCCTACGAGCAGTACTTC. Translating gives CASSLERGGSYEQYF.

This chain uses TRBV5-1 with TRBJ2-3; tentatively, D is TRBD2 (6 bases). The CDR3 extends over 14 amino acids. Trimming cost V 4 bases and J 6 bases, with 15 bases left between them. CDR1 is SGHRS, CDR2 YFSETQ, per germline. Written as DNA, the CDR3 is TGCGCCAGCAGCCGCCACCCACGGGGGGATACGCAGTATTTT. Its translation is CASSRHPRGDTQYF.

The V gene is TRBV28, the J gene TRBJ1-2; 7 bases align to TRBD1. From germline, CDR1 is MDHEN and CDR2 SYDVKM. This CDR3 is 15 amino acids long. Trimming took 5 bases from V and 5 from J; bases not matched to a gene: 11. The chain's CDR3 is CASSTKGGKGYGYTF. In DNA, the CDR3 is TGTGCCAGCAGTACCAAAGGGGGCAAAGGGTATGGCTACACCTTC.

The chain links TRBV28 to TRBJ2-1, with 11 bases lining up with TRBD2. The CDR3 covers 16 residues. With 4 bases clipped from V and 5 bases from J, the junction kept 7 bases outside the gene matches. Germline CDR1 and CDR2: MDHEN and SYDVKM. The chain's CDR3 is CASSSHVAGGNNEQFF. The CDR3 nucleotides read TGTGCCAGCAGTTCCCACGTAGCGGGAGGGAACAATGAGCAGTTCTTC.

J is TRBJ2-1 and V is TRBV7-9, with unresolved D. Germline CDR1 is SEHNR and CDR2 is FQNEAQ (reference sequence). V lost 7 bases and J 10 bases, leaving 17 bases between the germline ends. There are 13 residues in the CDR3. This chain's CDR3 is CASIPHLGWEQFF. DNA for the CDR3: TGTGCCAGCATCCCGCATTTGGGATGGGAGCAGTTCTTC.